Listed here are 13 T cell receptor beta chains from one sample, sequenced in a study of blood T cells in healthy people across ages. Primers used in a second PCR of roughly 7 to 12 cycles were a sample-barcoded 5' primer and a J-beta primer mix. TCRdb reprocessed the 5' RACE reads with MiXCR, giving one entry per CDR3 protein. The profile shows fewer than 1 million distinct CDR3 sequences, more than 40% of them singletons. Sequencing was carried out using blood. The receptors here all came from a man in his fifties or sixties in good health.

This chain connects TRBV7-2 to TRBJ1-4, with D hard to call. The CDR3 extends over 15 amino acids. Trimming removed 5 bases from V and 0 bases from J, with 10 bases in between. The germline gives CDR1 SGHTA, CDR2 FQGNSA. The CDR3 spells CASSRLASTNEKLFF. The CDR3 DNA is TGTGCCAGCAGCCGCCTGGCCTCAACTAATGAAAAACTGTTTTTT.

This clonotype was observed a few times. The J gene is TRBJ2-1, the V gene TRBV20-1, with a possible D match to TRBD1 (5 bases). V was pared by 3 bases and J by 10 bases, with 16 bases between. Germline-derived CDR1 and CDR2 are DFQATT and SNEGSKA (reference sequence). This CDR3 is built from 13 residues. Written as DNA, the CDR3 is TGCAGTGCTAGGTTCAGGGTAGGATACGAGCAGTTCTTC. It is translated as CSARFRVGYEQFF.

This CDR3 reads CASRGTGGMDTQYF. In DNA, the CDR3 is TGTGCCAGCAGGGGGACAGGGGGGATGGATACGCAGTATTTT. The chain carries TRBV12-3 or TRBV12-4 and TRBJ2-3; 11 bases agree with TRBD1. The CDR3 is 14 residues long. Germline trimming cut 6 bases from V and 6 bases from J; bases unmatched to any gene: 5.

V is TRBV6-1 and J is TRBJ1-6; D possibly corresponds to TRBD1 (6 bases). This CDR3 is built from 15 residues. The germline gives CDR1 MNHNS, CDR2 SASEGT. V was shortened by 6 bases and J by 3 bases, with 12 bases between the two germline ends. The CDR3 nucleotides are TGTGCCAGCAGCCCGGACAGCTTCTATAATTCACCCCTCCACTTT. It translates to CASSPDSFYNSPLHF.

V usage is TRBV5-1 and J usage is TRBJ1-1; D ambiguous. The CDR3 is 13 residues long. Between the trimmed V and J ends, which lost 5 bases and 2 bases, there was a span of 10 bases. Per germline, CDR1 SGHRS and CDR2 YFSETQ. CDR3 in amino acids: CASRPAINTEAFF. In DNA form, the CDR3 reads TGCGCCAGCAGACCTGCAATCAACACTGAAGCTTTCTTT.

Note on this clonotype: This may arise from a read error, as a much more abundant clone is one base away. The J gene is TRBJ2-3, the V gene TRBV20-1, with a weak D call TRBD1 (5 bases). Between the trimmed V and J ends, which lost 2 bases and 2 bases, there was a span of 8 bases. CDR3 length equals 13 residues. Germline values: CDR1 DFQATT, CDR2 SNEGSKA (reference sequence). CDR3 sequence: CSARRQSTDTQYF. CDR3 DNA sequence: TGCAGTGCTAGACGACAGTCCACAGATACGCAGTATTTT.

The chain has TRBV20-1 and TRBJ1-4; TRBD1 matches 8 bases. Trimming took 6 bases from V and 8 from J; bases not matched to a gene: 11. There are 14 residues in the CDR3. From germline, CDR1 is DFQATT and CDR2 SNEGSKA (reference sequence). CDR3 nucleotides: TGCAGTGCCAAGCAGGGGGCCACGTGGGAAAAACTGTTTTTT. This codes for CSAKQGATWEKLFF.

This clonotype showed up just a few times. This chain uses TRBV10-3 with TRBJ2-7; possible D gene TRBD2, 5 bases. Germline CDR1 and CDR2: ENHRY and SYGVKD. The CDR3 has 12 residues. V was shortened by 10 bases and J by 5 bases, with 15 bases between the two germline ends. The CDR3 is CASADGGHEQYF. The DNA of the CDR3 is TGTGCCAGCGCGGACGGAGGCCACGAGCAGTACTTC.

Concerning this clonotype itself: A much bigger clone sits one base away, suggesting this may be a read error. This chain joins TRBV9 and TRBJ1-2; weak D call: TRBD1 (5 bases). CDR1 is SGDLS and CDR2 is YYNGEE in the germline V gene. Trimming cost V 4 bases and J 4 bases, with 11 bases left between them. There are 13 residues in the CDR3. The CDR3, as DNA: TGTGCCAGCAGCCCGGGACCGACCTATGGCTACACCTTC. Translating gives CASSPGPTYGYTF. The full variable domain, completed using reference TRBV9 and TRBJ1-2, is DSGVTQTPKHLITATGQRVTLRCSPRSGDLSVYWYQQSLDQGLQFLIQYYNGEERAKGNILERFSAQQFPDLHSELNLSSLELGDSALYFCASSPGPTYGYTFGSGTRLTVV.

This clonotype has a count of ten or more. V gene TRBV20-1 combines with J gene TRBJ2-1; the match to TRBD1 covers 7 bases. CDR1 and CDR2 from the germline V gene are DFQATT and SNEGSKA (reference sequence). V lost 8 bases and J lost 9; bases outside the gene matches: 13. The CDR3 extends over 13 amino acids. The CDR3 sequence: CSPLAQGRGEQFF. For the CDR3, the DNA is TGCAGTCCGCTAGCACAGGGGCGAGGTGAGCAGTTCTTC.

V and J are TRBV25-1 and TRBJ2-1; 7 bases agree with TRBD1. Germline lookup yields CDR1 MGHDK and CDR2 SYGVNS. The ends lost 8 bases at V and 3 bases at J; junction bases unmatched: 7. The CDR3 has 14 residues. The CDR3 coding sequence is TGTGCCAGCGAAACGGGACAGCTCTACAATGAGCAGTTCTTC. Its protein product is CASETGQLYNEQFF.

The chain is built from TRBV20-1 and TRBJ2-7, with TRBD2 matching 8 bases. The CDR3 has 14 residues. Trimming removed 2 bases from V and 9 bases from J; junction bases left unmatched: 12. Germline V gene data show CDR1 as DFQATT and CDR2 as SNEGSKA (reference sequence). In DNA form, the CDR3 reads TGCAGTGCTAGATCAGCGGGGGAACTTAAGGTGCAGTACTTC. It codes for CSARSAGELKVQYF.

The sample holds a few counts of this clonotype. The V gene is TRBV7-8, the J gene TRBJ2-7; 7 bases map to TRBD1. V shed 5 bases and J 6 bases; nucleotides not matched to a gene: 16. The CDR3 extends over 16 amino acids. In germline, CDR1 is SGHVS, CDR2 FQNEAQ. The CDR3 loop reads CASSPSLTGYLREQYF. CDR3 nucleotides: TGTGCCAGCAGCCCCTCCCTGACAGGGTATCTTCGCGAGCAGTACTTC.